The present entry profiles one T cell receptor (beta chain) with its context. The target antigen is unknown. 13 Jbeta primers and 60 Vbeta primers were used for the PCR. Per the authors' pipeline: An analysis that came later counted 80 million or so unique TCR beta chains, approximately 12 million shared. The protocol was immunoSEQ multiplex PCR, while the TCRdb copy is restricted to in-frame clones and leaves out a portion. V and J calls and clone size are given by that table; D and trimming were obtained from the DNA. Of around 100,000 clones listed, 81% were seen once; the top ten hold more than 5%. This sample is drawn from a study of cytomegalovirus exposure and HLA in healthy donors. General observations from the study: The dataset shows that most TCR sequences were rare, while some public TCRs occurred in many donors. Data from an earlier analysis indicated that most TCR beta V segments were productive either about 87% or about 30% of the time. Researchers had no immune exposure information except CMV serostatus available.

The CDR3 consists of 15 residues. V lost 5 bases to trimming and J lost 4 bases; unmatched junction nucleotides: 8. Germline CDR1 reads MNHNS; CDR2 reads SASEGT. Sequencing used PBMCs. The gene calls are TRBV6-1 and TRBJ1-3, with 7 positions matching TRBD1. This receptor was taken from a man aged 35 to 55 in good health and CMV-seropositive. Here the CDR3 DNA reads TGTGCCAGCAGTACTCCGACAGGGCTCGGAAACACCATATATTTT. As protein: CASSTPTGLGNTIYF.